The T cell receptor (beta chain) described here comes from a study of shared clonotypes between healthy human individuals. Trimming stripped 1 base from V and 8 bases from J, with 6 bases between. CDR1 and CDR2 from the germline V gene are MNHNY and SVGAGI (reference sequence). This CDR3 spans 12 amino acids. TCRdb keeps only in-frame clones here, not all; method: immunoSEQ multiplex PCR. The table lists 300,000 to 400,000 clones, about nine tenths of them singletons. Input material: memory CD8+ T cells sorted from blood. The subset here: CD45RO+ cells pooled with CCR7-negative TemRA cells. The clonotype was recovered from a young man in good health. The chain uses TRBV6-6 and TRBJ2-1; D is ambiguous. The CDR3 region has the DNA TGTGCCAGCAGTTACTACGGCGATGAGCAGTTCTTC. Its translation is CASSYYGDEQFF.